Sequencing of this T cell receptor (beta chain) was carried out in a study of T and B cells in COVID-19 patients. Study context: COVID-19 patients gave peripheral blood either during active infection or after recovery. Of 20 active-infection patients, over 9 were critically ill with mechanical ventilation or extracorporeal membrane oxygenation.

General study results and limits: Symptomatic-phase blood samples from mildly ill patients and early samples from severe cases were scarce. Sorted SARS-CoV-2-responsive or tetramer+ T cells and CD4+, regulatory and CD8+ subsets were not yet sequenced.

BIOMED2 TRB-A/B primer pools were used in multiplex TRB PCR. TCRdb fed the multiplex PCR reads into MiXCR, producing one record per CDR3 protein. The repertoire holds 13,000 or so distinct CDR3 sequences, with 28% as singletons. Germline V gene lookup returns CDR1 KGHSH and CDR2 LQKENI. V gave up 2 bases and J gave up 0 bases, with 8 bases separating them. The CDR3 is made up of 15 amino acids. From blood, roughly 220-550 ng of genomic DNA served as TRB template. This clonotype is categorized as large. What it binds is not known. The receptor's source is a human donor who had recovered from COVID-19. This chain links TRBV18 with TRBJ1-5; D is uncertain. Sequenced input: blood. The CDR3 sequence is CASSPYSYSNQPQHF. The DNA of the CDR3 is TGTGCCAGCTCACCATACAGCTATAGCAATCAGCCCCAGCATTTT.